This TCR beta chain was sequenced during a study of T cell changes during pregnancy in multiple sclerosis (dated by TCRdb to between 2018 and 2021). For context, the study as a whole: In women with multiple sclerosis, the researchers looked at how the T cell repertoire shifted as pregnancy progressed.

The germline V gene sets CDR1 to SGHAT and CDR2 to FQNNGV. Taken from cysteine to phenylalanine, the CDR3 has 11 residues. Only the CDR3 part of the read is kept: 33 bases, read in frame from the first base. V was cut back by 7 bases and J by 8 bases, leaving a gap of 10 bases between them. Preparation of the library involved the immunoSEQ multiplex PCR assay. TCRdb provides this immuneACCESS table in a form limited to in-frame rearrangements. Some clones are lacking; in checked studies, under half of them reflect an unresolved V gene, and why the rest are absent is not known. The sample table records about 68,000 clones; 91% of these occur just once. The ten largest clonotypes hold 0.86% of the sample. Concerning this clone itself: Its antigen specificity is not known. Base qualities were left out, and no much larger clone turns up one base away.

This sequence originates from a female donor with multiple sclerosis, enrolled in a pregnancy study. Recombination connected TRBV11-2 to TRBJ2-3; the D gene identity is not certain. Sequencing used peripheral blood, obtained in the second trimester of pregnancy. The nucleotides are TGTGCCAGCACTGGGCCCGGTACGCAGTATTTT. Protein translation: CASTGPGTQYF.